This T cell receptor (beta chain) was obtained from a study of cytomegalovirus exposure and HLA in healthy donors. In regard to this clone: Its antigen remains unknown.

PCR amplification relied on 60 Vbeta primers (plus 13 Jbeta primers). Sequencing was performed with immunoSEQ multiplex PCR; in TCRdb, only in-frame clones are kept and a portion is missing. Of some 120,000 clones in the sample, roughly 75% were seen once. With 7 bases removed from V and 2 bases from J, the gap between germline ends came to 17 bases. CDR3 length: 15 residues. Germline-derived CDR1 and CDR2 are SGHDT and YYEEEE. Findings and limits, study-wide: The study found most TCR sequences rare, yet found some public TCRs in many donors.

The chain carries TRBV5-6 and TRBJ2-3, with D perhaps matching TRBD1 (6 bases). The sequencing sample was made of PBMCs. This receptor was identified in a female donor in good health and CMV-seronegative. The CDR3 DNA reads TGTGCCAGCGGCCTTCAGGGGATATACACAGATACGCAGTATTTT. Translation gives CASGLQGIYTDTQYF. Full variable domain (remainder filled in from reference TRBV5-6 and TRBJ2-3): DAGVTQSPTHLIKTRGQQVTLRCSPKSGHDTVSWYQQALGQGPQFIFQYYEEEERQRGNFPDRFSGHQFPNYSSELNVNALLLGDSALYLCASGLQGIYTDTQYFGPGTRLTVL.